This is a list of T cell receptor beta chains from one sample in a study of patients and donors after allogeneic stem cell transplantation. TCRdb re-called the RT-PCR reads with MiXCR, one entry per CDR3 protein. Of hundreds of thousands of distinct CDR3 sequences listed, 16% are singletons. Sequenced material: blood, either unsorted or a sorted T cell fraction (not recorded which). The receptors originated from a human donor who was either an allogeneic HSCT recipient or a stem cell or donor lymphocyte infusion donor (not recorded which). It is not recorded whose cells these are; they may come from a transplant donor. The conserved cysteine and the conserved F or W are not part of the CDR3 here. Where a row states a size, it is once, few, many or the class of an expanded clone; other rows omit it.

CDR3: AWSNGQGGDSPLH
V: TRBV30
size: few
J: TRBJ1-6

CDR3: ASSQALERETQY
V: TRBV4-3
size: many
J: TRBJ2-5

CDR3: SAPKDGQGSRTQY
V: TRBV20-1
size: .
J: TRBJ2-5

CDR3: SARTGDRAYEQY
V: TRBV20-1
size: .
J: TRBJ2-7

CDR3: ASSLDVEETQY
V: TRBV7-9
size: .
J: TRBJ2-5

CDR3: ASSLEGPGHPYEQY
V: TRBV7-9
size: few
J: TRBJ2-7

CDR3: SALWTGGSETQY
V: TRBV20-1
size: .
J: TRBJ2-5

CDR3: ASSYRDRGIQPQH
V: TRBV6-5
size: few
J: TRBJ1-5

CDR3: ASSLVSGWGNQPQH
V: TRBV7-9
size: .
J: TRBJ1-5

CDR3: ASSPPGTRQPQH
V: TRBV7-2
size: .
J: TRBJ1-5

CDR3: ASSEFIFANTGELF
V: TRBV25-1
size: many
J: TRBJ2-2

CDR3: SARVAGQGNYGYT
V: TRBV20-1
size: few
J: TRBJ1-2

CDR3: ASSLTSSSGNTIY
V: TRBV5-1
size: .
J: TRBJ1-3

CDR3: ASRPAVNTEAF
V: TRBV12-3/TRBV12-4
size: many
J: TRBJ1-1

CDR3: ASSSPPNEQF
V: TRBV13
size: .
J: TRBJ2-1

CDR3: ASSDLQGAGSYT
V: TRBV4-1
size: .
J: TRBJ1-2

CDR3: ASSSGGGSRNQPQH
V: TRBV7-9
size: .
J: TRBJ1-5

CDR3: ASSSSQGVNTEAF
V: TRBV5-1
size: few
J: TRBJ1-1

CDR3: ATSDSGTGIDGYT
V: TRBV24-1
size: .
J: TRBJ1-2

CDR3: ASSFRVENTEAF
V: TRBV12-3/TRBV12-4
size: .
J: TRBJ1-1

CDR3: ASSPYALRANVLT
V: TRBV11-2
size: once
J: TRBJ2-6

CDR3: ASTAGDLEETQY
V: TRBV19
size: .
J: TRBJ2-5

CDR3: SASGGKGNTEAF
V: TRBV20-1
size: few
J: TRBJ1-1

CDR3: ASGLDSAQF
V: TRBV12-5
size: many
J: TRBJ2-1

CDR3: ATSRGGDGNYEQY
V: TRBV15
size: few
J: TRBJ2-7

CDR3: ASSLGGYDYGYT
V: TRBV5-6
size: few
J: TRBJ1-2

CDR3: ASSSTPSSYNEQF
V: TRBV13
size: .
J: TRBJ2-1

CDR3: ASRLAGVNEQF
V: TRBV12-3/TRBV12-4
size: many
J: TRBJ2-1

CDR3: SASPPAQPQH
V: TRBV20-1
size: .
J: TRBJ1-5

CDR3: ASSLTGTGHGQY
V: TRBV5-1
size: few
J: TRBJ2-7

CDR3: ASLNPYEQY
V: TRBV7-3
size: few
J: TRBJ2-7

CDR3: ASSFYKAPLRAF
V: TRBV5-1
size: .
J: TRBJ1-1

CDR3: ASSQRVTVYNEQF
V: TRBV4-1
size: .
J: TRBJ2-1

CDR3: ASGQVAKNIQY
V: TRBV12-3/TRBV12-4
size: .
J: TRBJ2-4

CDR3: ASHRGDSFHEQF
V: TRBV2
size: .
J: TRBJ2-1

CDR3: ASSRSGTSGNYEQY
V: TRBV7-9
size: .
J: TRBJ2-7

CDR3: ASSSTRRGLGNEQF
V: TRBV11-3
size: .
J: TRBJ2-1

CDR3: ASSPLGDSEAF
V: TRBV12-3/TRBV12-4
size: .
J: TRBJ1-1

CDR3: ASSLRVQGEKLF
V: TRBV12-3/TRBV12-4
size: many
J: TRBJ1-4

CDR3: ATSDRSTEAF
V: TRBV24-1
size: few
J: TRBJ1-1

CDR3: ASSELAGGTETQY
V: TRBV7-2
size: .
J: TRBJ2-5

CDR3: ASTAGANVLT
V: TRBV28
size: few
J: TRBJ2-6

CDR3: ASSLGTGIPTSYEQY
V: TRBV5-1
size: many
J: TRBJ2-7

CDR3: ASSPRQAVYEQY
V: TRBV7-9
size: .
J: TRBJ2-7

CDR3: ASSFWGYEQF
V: TRBV27
size: few
J: TRBJ2-1